This T cell receptor (beta chain) was sequenced for a study of T cell responses to AZD1222 COVID-19 vaccine. Notes on the study in general: Mostly white British, mostly female donors; authors suggested clonal diversity may be underestimated. After the peak T cell response, and only then, were repertoires sampled. Spike regions recognized by vaccine-associated CD4 TCRs spanned the protein, led by 160-218 and 743-854.

The CDR3 consists of 14 residues. Germline CDR1 and CDR2: SGHRS and YFSETQ. Trimming stripped 0 bases from V and 2 bases from J, with 8 bases between. A note on this clone: Its antigen is unidentified.

Libraries were prepared by immunoSEQ multiplex PCR; TCRdb keeps only in-frame clonotypes and omits some of them. The sample yields over 130,000 clones, more than 85% seen once. The chain employs TRBV5-1 and TRBJ1-2; D unclear. The sample was peripheral blood, taken on day 0 of AZD1222 vaccination. The receptor's source is an adult in good health. The CDR3 bases are TGCGCCAGCAGCTTGGCCTTGATGAACTATGGCTACACCTTC. Translating it yields CASSLALMNYGYTF.